A selection of T cell receptor beta chains follows, all from one sample in a study of lymphopenia after photon versus proton radiotherapy. The table came from immunoSEQ multiplex PCR; TCRdb's copy has only in-frame clones and leaves some out. The table shows roughly 45,000 clones, with around 86% occurring only once. Sequenced material: peripheral blood, taken from a patient treated with photon-based radiotherapy. These receptors were obtained from a man between 40 and 49 years old with gastric cancer. CDR3s include the opening cysteine and the closing phenylalanine or tryptophan. D genes are given only for firm matches. Clone size is stated in some rows and not others, as once, few, many or a class when expanded.

d_call: .; j_call: TRBJ2-7; v_call: TRBV20-1; clone_size: .; cdr3_aa: CSASTGTRQYF; cdr3_nt: TGCAGTGCTAGCACCGGGACTCGACAGTACTTC
d_call: .; j_call: TRBJ2-1; v_call: TRBV15; clone_size: .; cdr3_aa: CATKKNWGTYMDEQFF; cdr3_nt: TGTGCCACTAAAAAAAACTGGGGGACCTACATGGATGAGCAGTTCTTC
d_call: .; j_call: TRBJ1-1; v_call: TRBV15; clone_size: .; cdr3_aa: CATSRGIKVTEAFF; cdr3_nt: TGTGCCACCAGCAGAGGTATTAAAGTAACTGAAGCTTTCTTT
d_call: .; j_call: TRBJ2-2; v_call: TRBV7-9; clone_size: .; cdr3_aa: CASSLQSSNTGELFF; cdr3_nt: TGTGCCAGCAGCTTACAATCTTCGAACACCGGGGAGCTGTTTTTT
d_call: .; j_call: TRBJ2-7; v_call: TRBV4-3; clone_size: .; cdr3_aa: CASSQEGGAGYEQYF; cdr3_nt: TGCGCCAGCAGCCAAGAAGGGGGGGCCGGGTACGAGCAGTACTTC
d_call: TRBD1; j_call: TRBJ1-1; v_call: TRBV5-5; clone_size: few; cdr3_aa: CASSFGTGATEAFF; cdr3_nt: TGTGCCAGCAGCTTTGGGACAGGGGCCACTGAAGCTTTCTTT
d_call: .; j_call: TRBJ1-2; v_call: TRBV9; clone_size: once; cdr3_aa: CASSVEQNSAGYTF; cdr3_nt: TGTGCCAGCAGCGTAGAGCAAAACTCGGCTGGCTACACCTTC
d_call: .; j_call: TRBJ2-6; v_call: TRBV27; clone_size: .; cdr3_aa: CASTLGGKPSSGANVLTF; cdr3_nt: TGTGCCAGCACCCTGGGGGGCAAACCGAGCTCTGGGGCCAACGTCCTGACTTTC
d_call: .; j_call: TRBJ1-3; v_call: TRBV18; clone_size: .; cdr3_aa: CASSPSVSGNTIYF; cdr3_nt: TGTGCCAGCTCACCATCAGTCTCTGGAAACACCATATATTTT
d_call: .; j_call: TRBJ2-5; v_call: TRBV6-1; clone_size: .; cdr3_aa: CASSSRPRRGETQYF; cdr3_nt: TGTGCCAGCAGTTCCCGTCCAAGGCGAGGAGAGACCCAGTACTTC
d_call: .; j_call: TRBJ1-4; v_call: TRBV9; clone_size: .; cdr3_aa: CASSVGGREKLFF; cdr3_nt: TGTGCCAGCAGCGTAGGCGGTCGAGAAAAACTGTTTTTT
d_call: TRBD2; j_call: TRBJ2-5; v_call: TRBV5-1; clone_size: .; cdr3_aa: CASSLELGGGASETQYF; cdr3_nt: TGCGCCAGCAGCTTGGAATTGGGCGGGGGGGCGTCTGAGACCCAGTACTTC
d_call: TRBD2; j_call: TRBJ2-5; v_call: TRBV5-1; clone_size: .; cdr3_aa: CASSPGLAGEGETQYF; cdr3_nt: TGCGCCAGCAGCCCCGGACTAGCGGGGGAGGGGGAGACCCAGTACTTC
d_call: .; j_call: TRBJ2-5; v_call: TRBV5-6; clone_size: .; cdr3_aa: CASSLYGDGETQYF; cdr3_nt: TGTGCCAGCAGCTTGTACGGGGATGGAGAGACCCAGTACTTC
d_call: TRBD2; j_call: TRBJ2-1; v_call: TRBV2; clone_size: .; cdr3_aa: CASSGTSGGAEQFF; cdr3_nt: TGTGCCAGCAGTGGGACTAGCGGGGGAGCTGAGCAGTTCTTC
d_call: .; j_call: TRBJ2-3; v_call: TRBV20-1; clone_size: .; cdr3_aa: CSAREEDTQYF; cdr3_nt: TGCAGTGCAAGAGAGGAAGATACGCAGTATTTT
d_call: .; j_call: TRBJ1-1; v_call: TRBV6-5; clone_size: .; cdr3_aa: CASSTPTSLGGAFF; cdr3_nt: TGTGCCAGCAGTACCCCAACCAGCCTCGGGGGAGCTTTCTTT
d_call: .; j_call: TRBJ1-1; v_call: TRBV4-3; clone_size: .; cdr3_aa: CASSTLGDTEAFF; cdr3_nt: TGCGCCAGCAGCACTCTCGGGGACACTGAAGCTTTCTTT
d_call: TRBD2; j_call: TRBJ2-3; v_call: TRBV2; clone_size: .; cdr3_aa: CASTNQAGEADTQYF; cdr3_nt: TGTGCCAGCACAAATCAAGCGGGGGAGGCAGATACGCAGTATTTT
d_call: TRBD1; j_call: TRBJ2-7; v_call: TRBV7-2; clone_size: .; cdr3_aa: CASSPYGQGPEQYF; cdr3_nt: TGTGCCAGCAGCCCTTATGGACAGGGGCCCGAGCAGTACTTC